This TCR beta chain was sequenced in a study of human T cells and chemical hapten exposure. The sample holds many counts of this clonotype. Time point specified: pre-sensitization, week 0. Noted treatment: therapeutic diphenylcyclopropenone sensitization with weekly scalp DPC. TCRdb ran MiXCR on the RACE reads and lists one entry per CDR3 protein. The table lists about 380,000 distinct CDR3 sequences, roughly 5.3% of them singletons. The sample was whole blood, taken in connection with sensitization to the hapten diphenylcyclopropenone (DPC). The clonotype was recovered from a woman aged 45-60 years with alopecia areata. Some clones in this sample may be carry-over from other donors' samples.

This CDR3 reads CASSYLEGIEQYF. The CDR3, as DNA: TGTGCCAGCAGTTACTTAGAGGGCATCGAGCAGTACTTC. The V gene is TRBV6-2 or TRBV6-3, the J gene TRBJ2-7; D possibly corresponds to TRBD2 (5 bases). V lost 1 base and J lost 6, with 10 bases in between. This CDR3 spans 13 amino acids. Germline CDR1 and CDR2: MNHEY and SVGEGT.